These T cell receptor beta chains were read from a single sample in a study of CD8+ T cells in alopecia areata. Produced via immunoSEQ multiplex PCR; TCRdb's table is partial and in-frame only. This repertoire shows about 110,000 clones, roughly three fifths found once; its top ten account for more than 10%. The material sequenced was CD8+ T cells sorted from blood, taken at week 24, from a patient treated with tofacitinib. The receptor set was obtained from a human donor with alopecia areata. Each CDR3 is given with its conserved first and last residue.

cdr3_aa	v_call	j_call
CASSPRGGDIQYF	TRBV4-3	TRBJ2-4
CASSSGQTTYEQYF	TRBV5-6	TRBJ2-7
CASSLVASFEQYF	TRBV7-9	TRBJ2-7
CASSPTSHTEAFF	TRBV4-1	TRBJ1-1
CASNGHTETSNQPQHF	TRBV6-6	TRBJ1-5
CASSWFGLSTNEQFF	TRBV27	TRBJ2-1
CASSLDGAQGVPYEQYF	TRBV11-2	TRBJ2-7
CASSKLHEQYF	TRBV7-8	TRBJ2-7
CATSRVRGDTANYGYTF	TRBV15	TRBJ1-2
CASSLVGMNTGELFF	TRBV7-9	TRBJ2-2